This entry describes one T cell receptor beta chain. Here immunoSEQ multiplex PCR was the method, and the copy in TCRdb shows in-frame clones only, minus some. Of approximately 89,000 clones detected, 90% to 95% appear once; the ten largest clones hold 0.24%. This specimen comes from a study of technical replicates of blood from several donors. The sequence was obtained from a human donor in good health. Input material: T cells isolated from PBMCs.

CDR3 DNA sequence: TGTGCCAGCAGGAGGGGACTAGCGGGACTCGCGAACACCGGGGAGCTGTTTTTT. It translates to CASRRGLAGLANTGELFF. The chain joins TRBV25-1 to TRBJ2-2, with TRBD2 matching 13 bases. J lost 0 bases, V lost 6 bases, and 7 bases had no gene match. CDR1 MGHDK and CDR2 SYGVNS come from the germline V gene. This CDR3 comprises 18 residues.